This paragraph covers one TCR beta chain sequence. These data originate in a study of blood T cell repertoires in COVID-19. On the study more broadly: Both acute and convalescent COVID-19 samples were obtained from the United States, Italy and Spain.

As originally analysed: Using reference gene primer amplification, nucleated cell counts were estimated. TCRdb's copy holds only in-frame clones and misses some; the assay was immunoSEQ multiplex PCR. The V and J calls and clone size are taken from that table; D and trimming were inferred from the DNA. The repertoire holds about 230,000 clones, with approximately 82% as singletons. The sample comprised peripheral blood. This receptor was taken from a woman in her 70s with active or convalescent COVID-19.

CDR3: CASSRTSGQAGEQFF. The CDR3 region has the DNA TGTGCCAGCAGCCGGACTAGCGGACAAGCGGGTGAGCAGTTCTTC. The rearrangement uses TRBV3-1 (or the pseudogene TRBV3-2) and TRBJ2-1; TRBD2 matches at 10 bases. The CDR3 is 15 amino acids. Germline lookup yields CDR1 LGHDT and CDR2 YNNKEL (reference sequence). V lost 4 bases to trimming and J lost 9 bases; unmatched junction nucleotides: 9.